This T cell receptor beta chain was profiled in a study of CD8+ T cells in alopecia areata. General study points: Across lesional scalp, and particularly alopecia totalis/universalis, clonality surpassed that of normal scalp.

Worth noting for this clone: What it binds is not known.

cDNA reverse transcribed from extracted RNA served as the sequencing template. Libraries were prepared by immunoSEQ multiplex PCR; TCRdb keeps only in-frame clonotypes and omits some of them. The data show roughly 99,000 clones, less than 90% seen once. Treatment of the sample: oral pan-JAK inhibitor, 5-10 mg twice daily. The study team obtained lesional scalp punch biopsies and peripheral blood from alopecia areata patients. Starting from PBMCs, sorting isolated CD4+ and CD8+ T cells. This CDR3 is 15 amino acids long. V dropped 5 bases and J dropped 3; count of bases not matched to a gene: 7. From germline, CDR1 is ENHRY and CDR2 SYGVKD.

The chain is built from TRBV10-3 and TRBJ2-7; 10 bases match TRBD1. Specimen: CD8+ T cells sorted from blood, collected at week 24, from a patient treated with tofacitinib. The sequence was obtained from a human donor with alopecia areata. This chain's CDR3 is CAISSPRDRGYEQYF. The CDR3 DNA reads as TGTGCCATCAGTTCCCCCCGGGACAGGGGCTACGAGCAGTACTTC.